This T cell receptor beta chain comes out of a study of early T cells in non-severe SARS-CoV-2 infection. The overall study: The chains were unpaired, and the sequenced material was bulk RNA from unsorted whole blood. Study-wide points: Private and CD4 specificities were missed by VDJdb matching, skewed to anti-spike CD8.

Unique molecular identifiers were added to individual cDNA molecules. Each CDR3 protein is one row after TCRdb ran MiXCR on the 5' RACE reads. This sample has 45,000 to 50,000 distinct CDR3 sequences, with over 5% found just once. CDR3 length: 13 residues. In germline, CDR1 is SGHAT, CDR2 FQNNGV. V was pared by 9 bases and J by 2 bases, with 4 bases of the junction left unmatched. About this clonotype itself: What it binds is unknown.

The V and J genes are TRBV11-2 and TRBJ2-3, with 8 bases aligning to TRBD1. This sample comprised whole blood, obtained at baseline. This TCR was recovered from an adult who was a healthcare worker with PCR-confirmed SARS-CoV-2 infection or an uninfected control (not recorded which). The CDR3 DNA reads as TGTGCCAGTGGACAGGGTTACACAGATACGCAGTATTTT. Translated, it gives CASGQGYTDTQYF.